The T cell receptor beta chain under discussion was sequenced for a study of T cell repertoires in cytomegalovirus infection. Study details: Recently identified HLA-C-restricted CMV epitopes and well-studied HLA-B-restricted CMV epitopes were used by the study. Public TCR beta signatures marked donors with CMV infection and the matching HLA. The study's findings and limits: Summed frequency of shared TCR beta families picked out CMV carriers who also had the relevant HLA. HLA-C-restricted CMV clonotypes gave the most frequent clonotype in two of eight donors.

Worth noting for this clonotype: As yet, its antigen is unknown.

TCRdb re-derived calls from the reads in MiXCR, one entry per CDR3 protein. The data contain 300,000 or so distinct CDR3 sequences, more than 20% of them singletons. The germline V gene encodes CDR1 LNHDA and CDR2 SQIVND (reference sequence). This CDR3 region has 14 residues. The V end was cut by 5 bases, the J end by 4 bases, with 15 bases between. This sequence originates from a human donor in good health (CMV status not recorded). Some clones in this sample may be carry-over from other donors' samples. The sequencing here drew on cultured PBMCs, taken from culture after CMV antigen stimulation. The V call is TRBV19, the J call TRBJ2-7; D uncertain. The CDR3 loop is CASSRETGLYEQYF. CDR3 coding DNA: TGTGCCAGTAGTCGTGAGACTGGGCTTTACGAGCAGTACTTC.